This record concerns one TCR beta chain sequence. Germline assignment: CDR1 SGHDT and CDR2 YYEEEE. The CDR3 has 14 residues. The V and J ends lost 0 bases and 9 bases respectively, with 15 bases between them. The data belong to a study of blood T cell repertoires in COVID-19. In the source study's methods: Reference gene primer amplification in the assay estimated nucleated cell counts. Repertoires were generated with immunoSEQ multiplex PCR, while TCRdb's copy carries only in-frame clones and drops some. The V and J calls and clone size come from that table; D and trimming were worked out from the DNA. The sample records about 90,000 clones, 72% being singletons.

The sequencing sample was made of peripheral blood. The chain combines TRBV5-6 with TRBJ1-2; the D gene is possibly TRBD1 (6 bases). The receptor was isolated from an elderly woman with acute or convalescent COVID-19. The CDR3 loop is CASSLGGLSWRYTF. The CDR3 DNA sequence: TGTGCCAGCAGCTTGGGGGGGCTCTCGTGGCGCTACACCTTC.